This passage covers 23 T cell receptor beta chains from one sample sequenced in a study of metastatic and nonmetastatic thyroid tumors. Patients had received no treatment of any kind before thyroid surgery. TCRdb ran MiXCR on the PCR reads. The sample carries tens of thousands of clones, around 26% recorded once. Sequencing used blood. The origin of the receptors is a male donor with papillary thyroid cancer or a benign thyroid nodule (not recorded which). Some clones in this sample may be carry-over from other donors' samples.

On this clone itself: At one end, the junction sequence differs from germline, possibly due to a read error. The V gene is TRBV19, the J gene TRBJ2-1; 7 bases fit TRBD2. Germline values: CDR1 LNHDA, CDR2 SQIVND (reference sequence). This CDR3 has 16 amino acids. CDR3 sequence (DNA): TGTGCCAGTAGTATCCGGTACCGCGGGAGCCCCTATGAGCAGTTATTC. It codes for CASSIRYRGSPYEQLF.

This clone was picked up a small number of times. The rearrangement joins TRBV20-1 to TRBJ1-5; no reliable D call. V was cut by 4 bases and J by 6 bases, with 16 bases left in between. The germline V gene encodes CDR1 DFQATT and CDR2 SNEGSKA (reference sequence). The CDR3 is 14 residues long. CDR3 sequence (DNA): TGCAGTGCTACCCGGCGGCAGGCGAGTCAGCCCCAGCATTTT. It translates to CSATRRQASQPQHF.

In its sample, this clone was seen many times. The J gene is TRBJ1-1, the V gene TRBV11-3, with D uncertain. The CDR3 has 16 amino acids. The V gene's germline CDR1 is SGHNT and CDR2 YENEEA. The ends were cut back, 5 bases at V and 0 bases at J, with 16 bases in the middle. The CDR3 bases are TGTGCCAGCAGCCCTGGTCGGGGTCCTGTGAACACTGAAGCTTTCTTT. It encodes CASSPGRGPVNTEAFF.

J is TRBJ1-2 and V is TRBV6-2 or TRBV6-3, with D possibly TRBD1 on 6 matching bases. The CDR3 runs to 12 residues. The V end was cut by 6 bases, the J end by 6 bases, with 11 bases between. Germline V gives CDR1 MNHEY, CDR2 SVGEGT. This CDR3 is CASSRGRDGYTF. DNA of the CDR3: TGTGCCAGCAGCCGGGGGCGGGATGGCTACACCTTC.

This clone has ten or more counts. This sample includes further DNA sequences coding for the same CDR3. The V gene is TRBV20-1, the J gene TRBJ2-3; D not certain. CDR3 size: 17 residues. CDR1 and CDR2 from the germline V gene are DFQATT and SNEGSKA (reference sequence). The germline V and J ends were trimmed by 1 base and 0 bases, with 17 bases remaining between them. The CDR3 reads CSARGDRVAVSTDTQYF. The CDR3 bases are TGCAGTGCTAGAGGTGACCGGGTGGCGGTTAGCACAGATACGCAGTATTTT.

The rearrangement joins TRBV11-2 to TRBJ2-3, with 8 bases that match TRBD2. The junction had 12 bases not matched to a gene; V was cut back by 4 bases and J by 3 bases. The CDR3 runs 17 residues. Germline assignment: CDR1 SGHAT and CDR2 FQNNGV. CDR3 coding DNA: TGTGCCAGCAGCTCGGCCGGACTAGCCCTTAGGACAGATACGCAGTATTTT. It specifies CASSSAGLALRTDTQYF. The full variable domain, with the rest looked up from reference TRBV11-2 and TRBJ2-3, is EAGVAQSPRYKIIEKRQSVAFWCNPISGHATLYWYQQILGQGPKLLIQFQNNGVVDDSQLPKDRFSAERLKGVDSTLKIQPAKLEDSAVYLCASSSAGLALRTDTQYFGPGTRLTVL.

The chain uses TRBV5-1 and TRBJ2-7; TRBD1 matches 7 bases. V lost 4 bases to trimming and J lost 3 bases; unmatched junction nucleotides: 16. Germline V lookup: CDR1 SGHRS, CDR2 YFSETQ. The CDR3 is made up of 17 amino acids. CDR3: CASSPFPGTADHYEQYF. CDR3 sequence (DNA): TGCGCCAGCAGCCCCTTTCCGGGGACAGCCGACCACTACGAGCAGTACTTC.

The rearrangement joins TRBV20-1 to TRBJ2-7, with 8 bases matching TRBD2. V trimming: 1 base; J trimming: 2 bases; junction bases outside the gene matches: 7. The CDR3 length is 15 residues. CDR1 is DFQATT, CDR2 SNEGSKA, per germline (reference sequence). CDR3 sequence: CSARVASGLAYEQYF. The CDR3, as DNA: TGCAGTGCTAGAGTGGCTAGCGGGTTGGCCTACGAGCAGTACTTC.

This clone occurred many times. The chain uses TRBV7-2 and TRBJ2-3, with unresolved D. V was shortened by 1 base and J by 11 bases, with 13 bases between the two germline ends. CDR1 is SGHTA and CDR2 is FQGNSA in the germline V gene. The CDR3 length is 13 residues. CDR3 protein: CASSLGGTTEQYF. The CDR3 DNA follows: TGTGCCAGCAGCTTAGGGGGAACTACGGAGCAGTATTTT.

This clone has ten or more counts. The chain combines TRBV12-3 or TRBV12-4 with TRBJ1-1; 7 bases line up with TRBD1. The CDR3 sequence is 14 residues long. Trimming removed 5 bases from V and 3 bases from J; junction bases left unmatched: 6. In nucleotides, the CDR3 is TGTGCCAGCAGTATAGACAGGGCCTACACTGAAGCTTTCTTT. Protein: CASSIDRAYTEAFF.

This clone was detected once. This chain joins TRBV20-1 and TRBJ1-2, with 7 bases that match TRBD1. The germline V gene encodes CDR1 DFQATT and CDR2 SNEGSKA (reference sequence). V gave up 1 base and J gave up 9 bases; unmatched junction bases: 5. The CDR3 length is 12 residues. CDR3 amino acids: CSARATGVSYTF. The CDR3 coding sequence is TGCAGTGCTAGAGCCACAGGGGTCAGCTACACCTTC.

Here the CDR3 reads CATSGTVKDTQYF. DNA for the CDR3: TGTGCCACCTCCGGGACAGTGAAAGATACGCAGTATTTT. The chain links TRBV10-3 to TRBJ2-3; 7 nucleotides match TRBD1. The germline gives CDR1 ENHRY, CDR2 SYGVKD. The CDR3 is 13 amino acids. Germline trimming cut 10 bases from V and 5 bases from J; bases unmatched to any gene: 9.

Remarks on this clone: Relative to the germline gene, one junction end is altered; a read error may explain this. The chain links TRBV27 to TRBJ1-1; D gene ambiguous. The CDR3 has 16 residues. Germline CDR1 MNHEY, CDR2 SMNVEV (reference sequence). Written as DNA, the CDR3 is TGTGCCAGCATGAGAAGATCGGTACACTTGAACGCTGAAGCTTTCTTT. Residues: CASMRRSVHLNAEAFF.

This clone was counted many times. The V and J genes are TRBV6-2 or TRBV6-3 and TRBJ2-1, with unresolved D. The V gene lost 5 bases and the J gene lost 0 bases, with 11 bases spanning the gap. Germline assignment: CDR1 MNHEY and CDR2 SVGEGT. This CDR3 comprises 15 residues. This chain's CDR3 is CASSPGRSSYNEQFF. The CDR3 nucleotides read TGTGCCAGCAGTCCAGGCCGTAGCTCCTACAATGAGCAGTTCTTC.

This clone is medium-sized within its sample. The chain combines TRBV6-1 with TRBJ2-7; 7 positions match TRBD1. The CDR3 sequence is 14 residues long. Trimming at V came to 6 bases and at J to 2 bases, leaving 7 bases not matched to a gene. From germline, CDR1 is MNHNS and CDR2 SASEGT. The CDR3 is CASSRGQQAYEQYF. The CDR3 DNA reads TGTGCCAGCAGCCGGGGACAGCAAGCCTACGAGCAGTACTTC.

This clone counts as medium-sized. The chain links TRBV11-2 to TRBJ1-2; D ambiguous. V lost 7 bases and J lost 4, with 13 bases in between. This CDR3 is built from 13 residues. Germline CDR1 reads SGHAT; CDR2 reads FQNNGV. The CDR3 reads CASTAESAYGYTF. In nucleotides, the CDR3 is TGTGCCAGCACCGCCGAGTCGGCCTATGGCTACACCTTC.

In this sample, this clone turned up a few times. A read error may account for a junction end that differs from germline. The V gene is TRBV6-4, the J gene TRBJ2-1; 9 bases are a match to TRBD1. Germline V gene data show CDR1 as MRHNA and CDR2 as SNTAGT. This CDR3 is 18 amino acids long. CDR3 nucleotides: TGTGCCACCAGTGACCCGGTTTTGGGACAGGGATCCTATAATGAGCAGCTCTTC. It translates to CATSDPVLGQGSYNEQLF.

This chain links TRBV5-1 with TRBJ2-5; 9 positions match TRBD1. CDR1 is SGHRS and CDR2 is YFSETQ in the germline V gene. CDR3 size: 16 residues. V was clipped by 4 bases and J by 2 bases; unmatched bases: 9. CDR3: CASSPRAGTGQETQYF. The CDR3 bases are TGCGCCAGCAGCCCGCGGGCTGGGACAGGGCAAGAGACCCAGTACTTC. Full variable domain (missing parts from reference TRBV5-1 and TRBJ2-5): KAGVTQTPRYLIKTRGQQVTLSCSPISGHRSVSWYQQTPGQGLQFLFEYFSETQRNKGNFPGRFSGRQFSNSRSEMNVSTLELGDSALYLCASSPRAGTGQETQYFGPGTRLLVL.

This clone was recorded many times. The chain is built from TRBV27 and TRBJ2-7; D is uncertain. CDR3 length equals 14 residues. Germline V gene lookup returns CDR1 MNHEY and CDR2 SMNVEV (reference sequence). Trimming pared 5 bases from V and 3 bases from J, leaving 14 bases between. The chain's CDR3 is CASSQVGIDYEQYF. Written as DNA, the CDR3 is TGTGCCAGCAGTCAAGTTGGGATCGACTACGAGCAGTACTTC.

The sample holds many counts of this clone. This sample includes further DNA sequences coding for the same CDR3. V and J are TRBV7-2 and TRBJ2-2; 7 bases agree with TRBD2. CDR3 length: 15 residues. J lost 5 bases, V lost 5 bases, and 8 bases had no gene match. CDR1 is SGHTA and CDR2 is FQGNSA in the germline V gene. The CDR3 DNA follows: TGTGCCAGCAGCGTAGAGCGGGATTGGACCGGGGAGCTGTTTTTT. This sequence encodes CASSVERDWTGELFF.

This clone occurred many times. One end of the junction varies from germline; a read error may be responsible. This sample also contains other DNA sequences that code for the same CDR3. The chain employs TRBV6-1 and TRBJ2-1; D is unresolved. The CDR3 contains 13 residues. Germline CDR1 is MNHNS and CDR2 is SASEGT. CDR3 sequence: CASSEAPETEGFF. CDR3 coding DNA: TGTGCCAGTAGTGAAGCGCCGGAAACAGAAGGGTTCTTC.

A note on this clone: A junction end diverges from the germline sequence, so it may reflect a read error. This sequence joins TRBV20-1 and TRBJ2-1; TRBD2 matches at 10 bases. The CDR3 has 14 amino acids. Germline CDR1 reads DFQATT; CDR2 reads SNEGSKA (reference sequence). Here the CDR3 reads CSDRVLAGDNEQFF. The CDR3, as DNA: TGCAGTGATAGAGTCCTAGCGGGAGACAATGAGCAGTTCTTC.

The chain links TRBV5-1 to TRBJ1-1; perhaps TRBD1 as D (5 bases). The germline gives CDR1 SGHRS, CDR2 YFSETQ. The CDR3 sequence is 15 residues long. Deletions cut 1 base from V and 0 bases from J, with 10 bases between. The CDR3 nucleotides read TGCGCCAGCAGCTTGTATCCAGGGTTGAACACTGAAGCTTTCTTT. It encodes CASSLYPGLNTEAFF.